This TCR beta chain appears in the sequencing data of a study of blood T cell repertoires in COVID-19. Whole-study context: In each case, the material was cDNA or gDNA derived from T cells, B-cell-depleted T cells, or PBMCs.

V gave up 0 bases and J gave up 4 bases, with 9 bases separating them. The germline CDR1 and CDR2 sequences are LGHNA and YNFKEQ. There are 15 residues in the CDR3. This clone was seen only a few times. Authors' analysis steps: It was from reference gene primer amplification that nucleated cell counts were estimated. The data were produced by immunoSEQ multiplex PCR, yet TCRdb's version contains in-frame clones alone and is incomplete. V, J and clone size derive from that table, while D and trimming were established from the DNA sequence. The table shows roughly 100,000 clones, with over 80% occurring only once.

This sequence originates from a woman older than 75 with active or convalescent COVID-19. The sample consisted of peripheral blood. This chain joins TRBV4-2 and TRBJ1-4; D may be TRBD1 (5 bases). This CDR3 reads CASSQDQGYNEKLFF. The CDR3 bases are TGTGCCAGCAGCCAAGATCAGGGTTATAATGAAAAACTGTTTTTT.